These T cell receptor beta chains were read from a single sample in a study of blood T cell repertoires in COVID-19. TCRdb's table, derived via immunoSEQ multiplex PCR, lists solely in-frame clones and lacks some. The sample carries 200,000 to 250,000 clones, about 90% recorded once. The sequenced sample consisted of peripheral blood. These TCRs come from a woman younger than 30 who had recovered from COVID-19. CDR3s include the opening cysteine and the closing phenylalanine or tryptophan. A D gene is named only where the DNA matches it firmly. Clone size is not always given. Where it is, it says once, few, many or a class for expanded clones.

v_gene,d_gene,abundance,j_gene,CDR3nt,CDR3aa
TRBV18,TRBD2,NA,TRBJ2-1,TGTGCCAGCTCACCCGTTACTAGCGGGAGGGCCGATGAGCAGTTCTTC,CASSPVTSGRADEQFF
TRBV9,TRBD2,NA,TRBJ2-1,TGTGCCAGCAGCGCGTTACTAGCGGGAGGGAATGAGCAGTTCTTC,CASSALLAGGNEQFF
TRBV7-9,TRBD1,NA,TRBJ2-7,TGTGCCGGGGACAGGGGCTCCTACGAGCAGTACTTC,CAGDRGSYEQYF
TRBV10-3,NA,NA,TRBJ2-2,TGTGCCATCAGTGAGCGGGCGGGTCAGAACACCGGGGAGCTGTTTTTT,CAISERAGQNTGELFF
TRBV13,TRBD1,few,TRBJ2-1,TGTGCCAGCAGCTTTAAAACAGGGGGCTACAATGAGCAGTTCTTC,CASSFKTGGYNEQFF
TRBV4-3,TRBD1,few,TRBJ1-6,TGCGCCAGCAGCCCGGGACAGTATAATTCACCCCTCCACTTT,CASSPGQYNSPLHF
TRBV29-1,NA,NA,TRBJ2-2,TGCAGCGGAGGACAGCGAGGCACCGGGGAGCTGTTTTTT,CSGGQRGTGELFF
TRBV7-9,TRBD1,NA,TRBJ2-7,TGTGCCAGCAGCCCTGGGACAGGGTCCTACGAGCAGTACTTC,CASSPGTGSYEQYF
TRBV6-6,NA,once,TRBJ1-2,TGTGCCAGCAGGACGACAGATAGCGGCTACACCTTC,CASRTTDSGYTF
TRBV6-2/TRBV6-3,TRBD1,NA,TRBJ2-2,TGTGCCAGCAGTTACTCGAGGATGGACAGGGAAAGTATCGGGAACACCGGGGAGCTGTTTTTT,CASSYSRMDRESIGNTGELFF
TRBV4-3,NA,NA,TRBJ2-7,TGCGCCAGCAGCCAAGACTCAGCGTACGAGCAGTACTTC,CASSQDSAYEQYF
TRBV7-2,TRBD2,NA,TRBJ2-7,TGTGCCAGCACCGGGACTAGCGGGAGGGCCTCCTACGAGCAGTACTTC,CASTGTSGRASYEQYF
TRBV28,NA,NA,TRBJ2-5,TGTGCCAGCAGTTTATACCCCCAGGGGGAGACCCAGTACTTC,CASSLYPQGETQYF
TRBV29-1,TRBD2,NA,TRBJ2-3,TGCAGCCATGTGGGCGGGAGTGGTACGCAGTATTTT,CSHVGGSGTQYF
TRBV4-2,TRBD2,few,TRBJ2-5,TGTGCCAGCAGCCAATCCGGACTAGCGGGAGGTGGAGAGACCCAGTACTTC,CASSQSGLAGGGETQYF
TRBV5-5,NA,NA,TRBJ2-7,TGTGCCAGCAGCGACCGACTTGCGGGGTCCTACGAGCAGTACTTC,CASSDRLAGSYEQYF
TRBV3-1/TRBV3-2,NA,NA,TRBJ2-1,TGTGCCAGCAGCCAACCGAGCACCTACAATGAGCAGTTCTTC,CASSQPSTYNEQFF
TRBV25-1,TRBD2,NA,TRBJ2-3,TGTGCCAGCAGTCCCTTTGGGACTAGCGGTAGCACAGATACGCAGTATTTT,CASSPFGTSGSTDTQYF
TRBV6-2/TRBV6-3,NA,NA,TRBJ1-1,TGTGCCAGCAGTTACTCAGGGAGTCGGAACACTGAAGCTTTCTTT,CASSYSGSRNTEAFF
TRBV5-1,NA,NA,TRBJ1-2,TGCGCCAGCAGCCTGGCCTCGATGAGCTATGGCTACACCTTC,CASSLASMSYGYTF
TRBV5-6,TRBD1,once,TRBJ2-3,TGTGCCAGCAGCTTGTGGGGGTCGGGGACAGGGGCCACAGATACGCAGTATTTT,CASSLWGSGTGATDTQYF
TRBV5-1,NA,NA,TRBJ1-3,TGCGCCAGCAGCTTGGGTACTGGACAGGGAAACACCATATATTTT,CASSLGTGQGNTIYF
TRBV9,TRBD1,NA,TRBJ1-1,TGTGCCAGCAGCCTGTCCGGGACAGGGGGCCCAGGGACCGAAGCTTTCTTT,CASSLSGTGGPGTEAFF
TRBV4-1,NA,few,TRBJ2-2,TGCGCCAGCAGCCAAGCCGCAGCCTTACAGGCTCAAGCCGGGGAGCTGTTTTTT,CASSQAAALQAQAGELFF
TRBV4-3,TRBD1,NA,TRBJ1-2,TGCGCCAGCAGCCAAGGGACAGGGCCGAACTATGGCTACACCTTC,CASSQGTGPNYGYTF
TRBV5-4,TRBD2,few,TRBJ2-7,TGTGCCAGCAGCTTGGCACTAGCGGGAGTTCAAGAGCAGTACTTC,CASSLALAGVQEQYF
TRBV6-5,NA,NA,TRBJ2-1,TGTGCCAGCAAACAGACAGATAGCTCCTACAATGAGCAGTTCTTC,CASKQTDSSYNEQFF
TRBV12-3/TRBV12-4,NA,NA,TRBJ1-1,TGTGCCAGCAGTTTCGACGGGAGTGAAGAGTTCTTT,CASSFDGSEEFF
TRBV25-1,TRBD1,few,TRBJ2-5,TGTGCCAGCAGCGACCGGGACAGGGGTGAGACCCAGTACTTC,CASSDRDRGETQYF
TRBV5-4,TRBD2,NA,TRBJ2-1,TGTGCCAGCACCTCATCTAGCGGTAGCTTTGAGCAGTTCTTC,CASTSSSGSFEQFF
TRBV19,NA,once,TRBJ2-1,TGTGCCAGTAGCCGAAACGAGGGTGAGCAGTTCTTC,CASSRNEGEQFF
TRBV4-2,NA,once,TRBJ1-3,TGTGCCAGCAGCCAAGATCTTGGCAGAATTGGAAACACCATATATTTT,CASSQDLGRIGNTIYF
TRBV14,NA,NA,TRBJ1-1,TGTGCCAGCAGCCAAGCCCCGGCGGGAACTGAAGCTTTCTTT,CASSQAPAGTEAFF
TRBV18,TRBD1,NA,TRBJ2-2,TGTGCCAGCTCATGGGGACAGTCGAACACCGGGGAGCTGTTTTTT,CASSWGQSNTGELFF
TRBV29-1,TRBD1,NA,TRBJ1-1,TGCAGCGTTAGGGGACAGAAGATGAACACTGAAGCTTTCTTT,CSVRGQKMNTEAFF
TRBV29-1,NA,NA,TRBJ2-3,TGCAGCGTTGAATCCACAGGGTGGACAGATACGCAGTATTTT,CSVESTGWTDTQYF
TRBV28,TRBD1,NA,TRBJ1-2,TGTGCCAGCAGCATGTCCGGGACAGGGGTTCCTGGCTACACCTTC,CASSMSGTGVPGYTF
TRBV4-2,NA,NA,TRBJ2-2,TGTGCCAGCAGCCGACTAAGCTGGCGGGAGAACACCGGGGAGCTGTTTTTT,CASSRLSWRENTGELFF
TRBV18,NA,NA,TRBJ1-2,TGTGCCAGCTCACCAGACAGAATCTATGGCTACACCTTC,CASSPDRIYGYTF
TRBV18,NA,NA,TRBJ1-2,TGTGCCAGCTCTCCTAGGACAGCGGCGAACTATGGCTACACCTTC,CASSPRTAANYGYTF
TRBV7-2,NA,NA,TRBJ2-4,TGTGCCAGCAGCTTCCGGGACACAAACATTCAGTACTTC,CASSFRDTNIQYF